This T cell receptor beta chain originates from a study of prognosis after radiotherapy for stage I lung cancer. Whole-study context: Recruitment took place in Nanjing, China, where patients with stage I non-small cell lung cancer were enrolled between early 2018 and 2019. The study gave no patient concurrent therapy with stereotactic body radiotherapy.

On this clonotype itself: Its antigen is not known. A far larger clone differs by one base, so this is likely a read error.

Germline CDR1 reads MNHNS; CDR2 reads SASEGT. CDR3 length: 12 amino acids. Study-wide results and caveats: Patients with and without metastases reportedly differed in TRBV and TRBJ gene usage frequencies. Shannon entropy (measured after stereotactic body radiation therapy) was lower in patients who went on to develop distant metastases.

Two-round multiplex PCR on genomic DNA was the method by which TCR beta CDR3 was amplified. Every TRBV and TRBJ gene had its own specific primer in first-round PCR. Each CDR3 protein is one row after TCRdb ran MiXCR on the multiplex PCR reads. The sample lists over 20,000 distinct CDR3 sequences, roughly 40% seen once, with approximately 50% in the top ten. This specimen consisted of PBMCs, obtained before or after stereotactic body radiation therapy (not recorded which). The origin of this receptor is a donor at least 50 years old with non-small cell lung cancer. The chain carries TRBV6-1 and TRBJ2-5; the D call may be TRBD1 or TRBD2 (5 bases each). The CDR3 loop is CASTNQGETQHF. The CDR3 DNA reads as TGTGCCAGCACCAATCAAGGGGAGACCCAGCACTTC.